The rows below give T cell receptor beta chains drawn from one sample of a study of T-cell reconstitution after alpha-beta-depleted transplantation in children. TCRdb called the PCR reads again in MiXCR, with one record for every CDR3 protein. The sample yields 540,000 or so distinct CDR3 sequences, roughly 24% seen once. The starting material was PBMCs, mostly from graft donor cells, obtained 360 days after TCRalphabeta/CD19-depleted stem cell transplant. All receptors derive from a boy younger than two who had a stem cell transplant for acute myeloid leukemia, so the T cells may come from the graft donor. Each CDR3 is given with its conserved first and last residue. D genes are given only for firm matches. Expanded clones get a size class; other rows say once, few or many, or leave the size out.

d_gene	abundance	v_gene	j_gene	CDR3nt	CDR3aa
.	few	TRBV5-6	TRBJ1-2	TGTGCCAGCAGCATCGGGGCCTATGGCTACACCTTC	CASSIGAYGYTF
.	.	TRBV20-1	TRBJ1-5	TGCAGTGCTGGGGAGCGGCCCCAGCATTTT	CSAGERPQHF
TRBD2	few	TRBV29-1	TRBJ2-3	TGCAGCGTGACCACTAGCGGGAACACAGATACGCAGTATTTT	CSVTTSGNTDTQYF
TRBD2	.	TRBV12-3/TRBV12-4	TRBJ2-3	TGTGCCAGTACTCTAGCGGGGGGAACGCGAAGCACAGATACGCAGTATTTT	CASTLAGGTRSTDTQYF
TRBD2	.	TRBV20-1	TRBJ2-1	TGCAGTGCCCAAACTAGCGGGGGGTTCTTTGAGCAGTTCTTC	CSAQTSGGFFEQFF
TRBD1	.	TRBV5-1	TRBJ2-4	TGCGCCAGCAGCTTGGGGGACAGGGAGAGTACCATTCAGTACTTC	CASSLGDRESTIQYF
.	few	TRBV5-4	TRBJ2-1	TGTGCCAGCAGCAACGGCCGAAATGAGCAGTTCTTC	CASSNGRNEQFF
.	many	TRBV29-1	TRBJ1-1	TGCAGCGCCCTCACCAGACTGGGGAACACTGAAGCTTTCTTT	CSALTRLGNTEAFF
.	.	TRBV30	TRBJ1-1	TGTGCCTGGTCATGGGGGATAGACGCTGAAGCTTTCTTT	CAWSWGIDAEAFF
.	few	TRBV15	TRBJ2-7	TGTGCCACCAGCAGAGAGGGGGGGGACAGGACCTACGAGCAGTACTTC	CATSREGGDRTYEQYF
.	few	TRBV5-1	TRBJ2-1	TGCGCCAGCAGCGTTAATAATGAGCAGTTCTTC	CASSVNNEQFF
.	many	TRBV7-8	TRBJ1-1	TGTGCCAGCAGCGGACCAGGGATGACTTTCTTT	CASSGPGMTFF
.	few	TRBV20-1	TRBJ2-3	TGCAGTGCTGCCCCCACTGGGGCGACAGATACGCAGTATTTT	CSAAPTGATDTQYF
.	many	TRBV5-1	TRBJ2-2	TGCGCCAGCAGCTTGAGGAGAGACACCGGGGAGCTGTTTTTT	CASSLRRDTGELFF
TRBD2	.	TRBV7-9	TRBJ2-5	TGTGCCAGCAGCTTTTCGCTAGCGGGGGGGTTGGAGACCCAGTACTTC	CASSFSLAGGLETQYF
TRBD2	many	TRBV6-1	TRBJ2-3	TGTGCCAGCATTGGGGGGGGACGCACAGATACGCAGTATTTT	CASIGGGRTDTQYF
TRBD1	.	TRBV5-1	TRBJ2-6	TGCGCCAGCAGCTCGGACAGGGTATACTCTGGGGCCAACGTCCTGACTTTC	CASSSDRVYSGANVLTF
TRBD1	many	TRBV20-1	TRBJ1-6	TGCAGTGCAAAGACAGGGGACCGCTCCTATAATTCACCCCTCCACTTT	CSAKTGDRSYNSPLHF
TRBD2	.	TRBV6-1	TRBJ2-3	TGTGCCAGCAGTGAAGCACTAGCGGGGGGACAGGGAGATACGCAGTATTTT	CASSEALAGGQGDTQYF
TRBD1	many	TRBV27	TRBJ2-5	TGTGCCAGCAGTTCGTCAGACAGGGCTCAAGAGACCCAGTACTTC	CASSSSDRAQETQYF
.	few	TRBV6-5	TRBJ1-1	TGTGCCAGCAGTTACGATCGGGGGGATGAAGCTTTCTTT	CASSYDRGDEAFF
TRBD1	.	TRBV30	TRBJ2-1	TGTGCCTGGAGGCCCCCCGACAGGGCGTATTACAATGAGCAGTTCTTC	CAWRPPDRAYYNEQFF
.	few	TRBV4-3	TRBJ1-2	TGCGCCAGCAGCCAAAGGAGGTTTGAGAGCTACACCTTC	CASSQRRFESYTF
.	few	TRBV12-3/TRBV12-4	TRBJ2-1	TGTGCCAGCAGTCCCCCCTCAGGGGTCCACAATGAGCAGTTCTTC	CASSPPSGVHNEQFF
.	.	TRBV10-3	TRBJ2-6	TGTGCCGTAAGAGGTCCACAGGCTGGGGCCAACGTCCTGACTTTC	CAVRGPQAGANVLTF
.	.	TRBV6-1	TRBJ1-1	TGTGCCAGCACCGAAAACTTACTCAGGGGAGGAGCTTTCTTT	CASTENLLRGGAFF
.	.	TRBV25-1	TRBJ2-1	TGTGCCAGCAGTGAGAGGGTTGATGAGCAGTTCTTC	CASSERVDEQFF
TRBD1	.	TRBV7-2	TRBJ2-7	TGTGCCAGCAGTTACGCCGGGACAGGGTCCTACGAGCAGTACTTC	CASSYAGTGSYEQYF
.	.	TRBV6-5	TRBJ2-2	TGTGCCAGCAGTTATTGGTCAGGGGCTTCGAACACCGGGGAGCTGTTTTTT	CASSYWSGASNTGELFF
TRBD1	few	TRBV24-1	TRBJ1-1	TGTGCCACGGATGCCCCTGGGACAGCGAACACTGAAGCTTTCTTT	CATDAPGTANTEAFF
.	many	TRBV20-1	TRBJ1-6	TGCAGTGCAGGAGGACCTAATTCACCCCTCCACTTT	CSAGGPNSPLHF
TRBD2	.	TRBV20-1	TRBJ2-3	TGCAGTGCTAGGGGGCCCGATCTGGAGCGGGGTAGCACAGATACGCAGTATTTT	CSARGPDLERGSTDTQYF
TRBD1	many	TRBV12-3/TRBV12-4	TRBJ1-1	TGTGCCAGCAGTTTAGGACAGGGGGCCCTGAACACTGAAGCTTTCTTT	CASSLGQGALNTEAFF
.	.	TRBV7-2	TRBJ2-1	TGTGCCAGCAGCTTAGTAACCTATGAGCAGTTCTTC	CASSLVTYEQFF
.	.	TRBV9	TRBJ1-3	TGTGCCAGCAGCGTCACAGTCGGAAACACCATATATTTT	CASSVTVGNTIYF
.	.	TRBV6-1	TRBJ2-7	TGTGCCAGCACCAATCGAGGAGGCAGGGGATCCTCCTACGAGCAGTACTTC	CASTNRGGRGSSYEQYF
TRBD1	many	TRBV6-2/TRBV6-3	TRBJ2-7	TGTGCCAGCAGAGGGATCACACAGGGGGCCGTTTACGAGCAGTACTTC	CASRGITQGAVYEQYF
.	.	TRBV18	TRBJ1-1	TGTGCCAGCTCACCACGAACGCAAGGGGAGCAAGCTTTCTTT	CASSPRTQGEQAFF
.	many	TRBV18	TRBJ1-3	TGTGCCAGCTCACCCGGGACACGGAATACAGTAAACACCATATATTTT	CASSPGTRNTVNTIYF
TRBD1	.	TRBV5-1	TRBJ1-1	TGCGCCAGCAGCTTGGATGGACAGGGGAACACTGAAGCTTTCTTT	CASSLDGQGNTEAFF
.	many	TRBV19	TRBJ2-3	TGTGCCAGTAGAGAGAACAGGGGCACAGATACGCAGTATTTT	CASRENRGTDTQYF
.	many	TRBV4-2	TRBJ1-2	TGTGCCAGCAGCCAGGACACCCTAAGGTGGGGCTACACCTTC	CASSQDTLRWGYTF
.	few	TRBV27	TRBJ2-3	TGTGCCAGCAGTTTGGGGGCCTTCACAGATACGCAGTATTTT	CASSLGAFTDTQYF
.	few	TRBV11-3	TRBJ2-1	TGTGCCAGCAGCACACGGGGGACGGACCTCAATGAGCAGTTCTTC	CASSTRGTDLNEQFF
.	.	TRBV6-1	TRBJ1-5	TGTGCCAGCAGCCCCGGACAGACTAGCAATCAGCCCCAGCATTTT	CASSPGQTSNQPQHF
.	.	TRBV6-5	TRBJ1-6	TGTGCCAGCAGTTTTTGGGTAGCCGGGGCCTATAATTCACCCCTCCACTTT	CASSFWVAGAYNSPLHF
TRBD1	few	TRBV20-1	TRBJ1-5	TGCAGTGCTTATACAGGGGGTAGGGGTCAGCCCCAGCATTTT	CSAYTGGRGQPQHF
TRBD1	.	TRBV29-1	TRBJ2-5	TGCAGCGTTGAAGCGGACAGGGGGCGGGAGACCCAGTACTTC	CSVEADRGRETQYF
.	few	TRBV12-3/TRBV12-4	TRBJ2-1	TGTGCCAGCAGTTCCCCCCCGGAGTTAGGGGAGCAGTTCTTC	CASSSPPELGEQFF